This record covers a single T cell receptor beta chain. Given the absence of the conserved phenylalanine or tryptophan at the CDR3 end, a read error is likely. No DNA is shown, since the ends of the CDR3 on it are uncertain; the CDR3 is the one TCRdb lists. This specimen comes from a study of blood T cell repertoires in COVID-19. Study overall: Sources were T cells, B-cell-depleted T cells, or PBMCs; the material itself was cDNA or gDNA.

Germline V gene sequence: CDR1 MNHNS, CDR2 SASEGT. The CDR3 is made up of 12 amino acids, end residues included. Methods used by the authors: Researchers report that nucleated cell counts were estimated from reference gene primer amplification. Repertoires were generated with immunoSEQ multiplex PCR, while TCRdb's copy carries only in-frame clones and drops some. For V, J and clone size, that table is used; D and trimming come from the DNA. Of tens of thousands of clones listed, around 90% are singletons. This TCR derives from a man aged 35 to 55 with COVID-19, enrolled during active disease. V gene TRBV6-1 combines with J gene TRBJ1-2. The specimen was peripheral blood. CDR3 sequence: CASSEVRGRAWL.